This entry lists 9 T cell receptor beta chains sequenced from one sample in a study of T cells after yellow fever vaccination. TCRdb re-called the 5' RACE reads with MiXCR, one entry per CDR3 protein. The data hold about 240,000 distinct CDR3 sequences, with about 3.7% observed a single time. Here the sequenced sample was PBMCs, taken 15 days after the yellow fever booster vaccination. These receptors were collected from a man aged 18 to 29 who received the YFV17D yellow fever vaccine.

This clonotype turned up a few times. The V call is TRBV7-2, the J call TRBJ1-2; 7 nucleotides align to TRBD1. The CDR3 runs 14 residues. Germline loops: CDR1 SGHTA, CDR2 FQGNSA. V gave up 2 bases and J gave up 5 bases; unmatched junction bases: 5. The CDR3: CASSLSGTEYGYTF. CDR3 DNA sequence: TGTGCCAGCAGCTTAAGTGGGACAGAGTATGGCTACACCTTC. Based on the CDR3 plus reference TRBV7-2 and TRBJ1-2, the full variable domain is GAGVSQSPSNKVTEKGKDVELRCDPISGHTALYWYRQSLGQGLEFLIYFQGNSAPDKSGLPSDRFSAERTGGSVSTLTIQRTQQEDSAVYLCASSLSGTEYGYTFGSGTRLTVV.

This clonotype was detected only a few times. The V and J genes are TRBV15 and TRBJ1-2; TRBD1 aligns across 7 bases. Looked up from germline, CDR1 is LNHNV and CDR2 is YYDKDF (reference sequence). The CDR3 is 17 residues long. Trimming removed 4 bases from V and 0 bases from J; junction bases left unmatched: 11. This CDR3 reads CATSNLGPGGPNYGYTF. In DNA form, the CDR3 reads TGTGCCACCAGCAACCTCGGGCCAGGGGGACCTAACTATGGCTACACCTTC.

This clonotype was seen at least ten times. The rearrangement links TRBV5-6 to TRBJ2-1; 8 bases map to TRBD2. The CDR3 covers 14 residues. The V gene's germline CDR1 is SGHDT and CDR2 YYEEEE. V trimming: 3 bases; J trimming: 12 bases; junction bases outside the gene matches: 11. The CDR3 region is CASSSGGLRLGQFF. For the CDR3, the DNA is TGTGCCAGCAGCTCGGGGGGGTTGCGGCTTGGGCAGTTCTTC.

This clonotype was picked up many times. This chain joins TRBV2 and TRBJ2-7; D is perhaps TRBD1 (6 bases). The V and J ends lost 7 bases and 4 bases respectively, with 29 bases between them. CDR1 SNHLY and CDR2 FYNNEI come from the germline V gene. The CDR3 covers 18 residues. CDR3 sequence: CASTIGGNRAPDSYEQYV. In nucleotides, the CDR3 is TGTGCCAGCACCATTGGAGGTAACAGGGCCCCCGACTCTTACGAGCAGTACGTC.

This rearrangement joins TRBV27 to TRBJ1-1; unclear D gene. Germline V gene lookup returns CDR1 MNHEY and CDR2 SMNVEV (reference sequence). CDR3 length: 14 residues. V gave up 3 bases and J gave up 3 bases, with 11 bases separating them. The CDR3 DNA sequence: TGTGCCAGCAGTTTTGTGGGTAGTCACACTGAAGCTTTCTTT. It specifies CASSFVGSHTEAFF.

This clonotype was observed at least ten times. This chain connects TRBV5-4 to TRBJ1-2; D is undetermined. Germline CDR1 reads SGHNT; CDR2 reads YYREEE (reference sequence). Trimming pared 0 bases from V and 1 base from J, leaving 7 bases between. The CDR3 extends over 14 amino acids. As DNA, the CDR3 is TGTGCCAGCAGCTTGGGTGGAGATAACTATGGCTACACCTTC. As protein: CASSLGGDNYGYTF.

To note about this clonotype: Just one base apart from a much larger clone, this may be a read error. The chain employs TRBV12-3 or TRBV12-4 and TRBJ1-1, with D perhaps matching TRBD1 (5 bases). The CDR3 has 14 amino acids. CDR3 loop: CASSGQGLPTGAFF. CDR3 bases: TGTGCCAGCAGCGGGCAGGGCCTACCCACTGGAGCTTTCTTT.

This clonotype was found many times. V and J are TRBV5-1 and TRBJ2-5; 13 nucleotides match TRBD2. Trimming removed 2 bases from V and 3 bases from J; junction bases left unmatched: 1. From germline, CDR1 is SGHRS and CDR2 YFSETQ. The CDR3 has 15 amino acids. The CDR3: CASSLGTSGKETQYF. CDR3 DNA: TGCGCCAGCAGCTTAGGGACTAGCGGGAAAGAGACCCAGTACTTC. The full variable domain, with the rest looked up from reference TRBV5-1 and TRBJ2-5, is KAGVTQTPRYLIKTRGQQVTLSCSPISGHRSVSWYQQTPGQGLQFLFEYFSETQRNKGNFPGRFSGRQFSNSRSEMNVSTLELGDSALYLCASSLGTSGKETQYFGPGTRLLVL.

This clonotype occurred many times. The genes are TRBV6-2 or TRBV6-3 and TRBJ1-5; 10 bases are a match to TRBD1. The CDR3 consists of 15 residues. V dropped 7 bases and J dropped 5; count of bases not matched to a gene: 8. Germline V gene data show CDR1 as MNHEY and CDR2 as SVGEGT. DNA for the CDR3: TGTGCCAGCACCAATGACAGGGGGCAAGATCAGCCCCAGCATTTT. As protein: CASTNDRGQDQPQHF.